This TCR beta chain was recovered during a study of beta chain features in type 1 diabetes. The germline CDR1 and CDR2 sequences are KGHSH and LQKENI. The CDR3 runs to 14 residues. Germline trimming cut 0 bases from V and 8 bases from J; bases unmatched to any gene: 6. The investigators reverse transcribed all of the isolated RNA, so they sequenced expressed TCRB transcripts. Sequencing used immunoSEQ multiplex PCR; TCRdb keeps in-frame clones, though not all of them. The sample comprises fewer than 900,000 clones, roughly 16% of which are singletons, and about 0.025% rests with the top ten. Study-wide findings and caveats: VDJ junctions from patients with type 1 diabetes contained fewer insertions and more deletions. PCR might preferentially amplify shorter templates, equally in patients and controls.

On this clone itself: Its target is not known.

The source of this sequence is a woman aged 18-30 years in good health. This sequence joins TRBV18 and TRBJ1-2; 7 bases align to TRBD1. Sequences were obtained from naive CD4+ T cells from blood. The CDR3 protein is CASSPPMDRRGYTF. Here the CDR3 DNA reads TGTGCCAGCTCACCACCGATGGACAGGCGCGGCTACACCTTC.